This T cell receptor beta chain was recovered during a study of blood T cell repertoires in COVID-19. The data were produced by immunoSEQ multiplex PCR, yet TCRdb's version contains in-frame clones alone and is incomplete. Found here are 300,000 to 350,000 clones, over 75% of them singletons; the top ten hold less than 2.5%. Germline CDR1 SGHNT, CDR2 YYREEE (reference sequence). This CDR3 is 14 amino acids long. The trim removed 5 bases at V and 8 bases at J, leaving 3 bases unmatched. The chain carries TRBV5-4 and TRBJ1-6; 11 bases match TRBD1. Sequencing was done on a sample of PBMCs or T cells enriched from blood (not recorded which). This clonotype was obtained from a man under 40 who had recovered from COVID-19. The CDR3 protein is CASRDRGPHSPLHF. CDR3 DNA: TGTGCCAGCAGGGACAGGGGGCCACATTCACCCCTCCACTTT.